The 2 T cell receptor beta chains reported below all come from one sample, sequenced in a study of CD8 T cells in ankylosing spondylitis. From the 5' RACE reads, TCRdb called clonotypes with MiXCR, one entry per CDR3 protein. The profile covers more than 100,000 distinct CDR3 sequences, with about an eighth appearing a single time and roughly 4% taken by the ten largest. Sequenced material: blood, either unsorted or a sorted T cell fraction (not recorded which). All receptors derive from a female donor with ankylosing spondylitis or in good health (not recorded which).

This clonotype was detected ten times or more. The chain couples TRBV20-1 to TRBJ1-2, with TRBD1 identical over 7 bases. With V trimmed by 3 bases and J by 8 bases, 18 bases remained unmatched. The germline V gene has CDR1 DFQATT and CDR2 SNEGSKA (reference sequence). The CDR3 totals 16 residues. CDR3 sequence: CSARGGGSGTASGYTF. In DNA, the CDR3 is TGCAGTGCTAGGGGCGGTGGTTCCGGGACAGCGAGCGGCTACACCTTC.

The sample holds many counts of this clonotype. This chain links TRBV14 with TRBJ2-2, with a weak D call TRBD2 (6 bases). The germline CDR1 and CDR2 sequences are SGHDN and FVKESK. The CDR3 extends over 14 amino acids. Trimming shortened V by 3 bases and J by 3 bases, and 8 bases separated the two germline ends. For the CDR3, the DNA is TGTGCCAGCAGCCAGGGGGGTCACACCGGGGAGCTGTTTTTT. This sequence encodes CASSQGGHTGELFF.